This T cell receptor (beta chain) stems from a study of CD4 T cells in relation to SARS-CoV-2 and coronaviruses. Whole-study context: The restricting HLA molecule for shared crossreactive spike epitopes was mapped.

Whole-study findings and limits: Culture-expanded clones reflect memory recall rather than primary priming during culture.

Turning to this clone: The antigen is not known.

Deep TCR-beta sequencing used DNA from uncultured naive and memory CD4+ T cells. Only in-frame clones appear in the TCRdb table, and some are missing; sequencing was by immunoSEQ multiplex PCR. Of tens of thousands of clones listed, roughly 90% are singletons. Germline V gives CDR1 SNHLY, CDR2 FYNNEI. This CDR3 contains 12 residues. V was trimmed by 2 bases and J by 1 base, leaving 2 bases between them. The sequence was collected from an adult with COVID-19. The sample taken for sequencing was memory CD4+ T cells from PBMCs. The rearrangement uses TRBV2 and TRBJ2-5; D remains unclear. The DNA of the CDR3 is TGTGCCAGCAGTGAACTCCAAGAGACCCAGTACTTC. It yields the protein CASSELQETQYF. Using reference TRBV2 and TRBJ2-5 for the parts outside the CDR3, the full variable domain is EPEVTQTPSHQVTQMGQEVILRCVPISNHLYFYWYRQILGQKVEFLVSFYNNEISEKSEIFDDQFSVERPDGSNFTLKIRSTKLEDSAMYFCASSELQETQYFGPGTRLLVL.